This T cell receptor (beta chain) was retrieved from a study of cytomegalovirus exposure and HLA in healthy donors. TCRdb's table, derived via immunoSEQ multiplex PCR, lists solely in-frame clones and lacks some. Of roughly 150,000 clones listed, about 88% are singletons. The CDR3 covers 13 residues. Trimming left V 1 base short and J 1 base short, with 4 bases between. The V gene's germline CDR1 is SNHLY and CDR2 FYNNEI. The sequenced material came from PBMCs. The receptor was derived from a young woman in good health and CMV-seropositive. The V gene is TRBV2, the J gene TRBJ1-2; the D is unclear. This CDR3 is CASSEVRNYGYTF. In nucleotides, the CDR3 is TGTGCCAGCAGTGAAGTTCGTAACTATGGCTACACCTTC.